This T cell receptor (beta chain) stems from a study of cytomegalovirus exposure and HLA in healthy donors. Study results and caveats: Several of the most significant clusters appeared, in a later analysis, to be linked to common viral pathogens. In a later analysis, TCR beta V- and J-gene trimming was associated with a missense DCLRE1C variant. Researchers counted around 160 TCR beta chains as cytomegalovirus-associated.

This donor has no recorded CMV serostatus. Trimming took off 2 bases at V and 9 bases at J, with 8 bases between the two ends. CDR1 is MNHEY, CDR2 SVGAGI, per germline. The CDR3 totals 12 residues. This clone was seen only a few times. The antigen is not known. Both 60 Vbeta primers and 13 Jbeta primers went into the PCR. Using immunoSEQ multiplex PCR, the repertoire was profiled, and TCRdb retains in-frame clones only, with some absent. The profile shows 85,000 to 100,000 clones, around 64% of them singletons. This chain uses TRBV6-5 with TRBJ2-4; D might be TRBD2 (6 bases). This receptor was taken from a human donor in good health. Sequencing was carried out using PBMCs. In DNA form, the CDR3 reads TGTGCCAGCAGTTACAGACTAGGCATTCAGTACTTC. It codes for CASSYRLGIQYF.